Sequencing of this TCR beta chain was carried out in a study of blood T cell repertoires in COVID-19. Study-wide context: COVID-19 samples, acute and convalescent, were from the United States, Italy and Spain. T cells, B-cell-depleted T cells, or PBMCs provided the cDNA or gDNA that served as material.

The CDR3 length is 16 residues. Germline V gene data show CDR1 as MNHNY and CDR2 as SVGAGI (reference sequence). The trim removed 6 bases at V and 4 bases at J, leaving 11 bases unmatched. Original processing notes: Estimated nucleated cell counts came from reference gene primer amplification. This table comes from immunoSEQ multiplex PCR, and its TCRdb copy is limited to in-frame clones, with some not included. V, J and clone size are taken as reported in that table, and D and trimming were inferred from the DNA itself. This sample yields approximately 390,000 clones, of which around 87% are seen a single time; roughly 2% belongs to the top ten.

The source of this sequence is a woman aged 60-75 years with COVID-19, enrolled during active disease. Sequenced: peripheral blood. The gene calls are TRBV6-6 and TRBJ2-1; 8 bases match TRBD2. CDR3 in DNA: TGTGCCAGCAGCCCTGCCGTGAGCGGGGGTTACAATGAGCAGTTCTTC. Encoded protein: CASSPAVSGGYNEQFF.